The clone carrying this T cell receptor (beta chain) appeared once. This sample is part of a study of T cell responses to AZD1222 COVID-19 vaccine. Produced via immunoSEQ multiplex PCR; TCRdb's table is partial and in-frame only. The sample records 150,000 to 200,000 clones, less than 95% being singletons. V was cut by 4 bases and J by 7 bases, with 17 bases left in between. CDR3 length: 15 amino acids. Germline V gene lookup returns CDR1 LGHDT and CDR2 YNNKEL (reference sequence). V usage is TRBV3-1 (or the pseudogene TRBV3-2) and J usage is TRBJ1-5; D is uncertain. Sequenced here: peripheral blood, sampled on day 0 of AZD1222 vaccination. The receptor was derived from an adult in good health. CDR3 DNA: TGTGCCAGCAGCCGCTCTACCTTTGGAAAACAGCCCCAGCATTTT. It is translated as CASSRSTFGKQPQHF.